The rows below give T cell receptor beta chains drawn from one sample of a study of cytomegalovirus exposure and HLA in healthy donors. Repertoires were generated with immunoSEQ multiplex PCR, while TCRdb's copy carries only in-frame clones and drops some. The sample consists of around 150,000 clones, around 80% of them appearing once. Sequencing input: PBMCs. The receptors come from a man aged 25 to 40 in good health and CMV-seronegative. The CDR3 runs from the conserved cysteine through the conserved F or W. A D gene is named only where the DNA matches it firmly. Clone size is given for some rows only: seen once, a few or many times, or a class if the clone is expanded.

abundance,len,d_gene,v_gene,j_gene,CDR3aa,CDR3nt
NA,14,TRBD1,TRBV5-1,TRBJ1-1,CASSLGQGAEEAFF,TGCGCCAGCAGCCTAGGACAGGGGGCGGAAGAAGCTTTCTTT
NA,14,NA,TRBV7-2,TRBJ1-1,CASSLRTENTEAFF,TGTGCCAGCAGCCTACGAACAGAGAACACTGAAGCTTTCTTT
NA,16,TRBD1,TRBV2,TRBJ1-1,CASRLPGQGVNTEAFF,TGTGCCAGCAGGTTACCGGGACAGGGGGTGAACACTGAAGCTTTCTTT
NA,14,TRBD2,TRBV19,TRBJ2-1,CASSTLAGYNEQFF,TGTGCCAGTAGTACCCTAGCGGGTTACAATGAGCAGTTCTTC
NA,13,NA,TRBV5-6,TRBJ1-6,CASSLTGPSPLHF,TGTGCCAGCAGCTTGACAGGACCCTCACCCCTCCACTTT
NA,13,NA,TRBV10-3,TRBJ2-7,CAISEGGEDEQYF,TGTGCCATCAGTGAAGGCGGCGAGGACGAGCAGTACTTC
NA,13,NA,TRBV5-1,TRBJ1-1,CASSFDSNTEAFF,TGCGCCAGCAGCTTCGACAGTAACACTGAAGCTTTCTTT
NA,15,NA,TRBV4-1,TRBJ1-2,CASSQGVMRAYGYTF,TGCGCCAGCAGCCAAGGAGTTATGAGGGCCTATGGCTACACCTTC
NA,15,TRBD2,TRBV4-1,TRBJ2-1,CASRYGTSGRAEQFF,TGCGCCAGCAGGTACGGGACTAGCGGACGCGCTGAGCAGTTCTTC
NA,17,TRBD2,TRBV28,TRBJ2-2,CASSLDLAGENTGELFF,TGTGCCAGCAGTTTAGATCTAGCGGGAGAAAACACCGGGGAGCTGTTTTTT
few,15,TRBD1,TRBV5-1,TRBJ2-3,CASSLDRGTTDTQYF,TGCGCCAGCAGCTTAGACAGGGGCACTACAGATACGCAGTATTTT
NA,15,TRBD2,TRBV2,TRBJ2-1,CASFQLAGLHNEQFF,TGTGCCAGCTTCCAACTAGCGGGACTACACAATGAGCAGTTCTTC
NA,11,NA,TRBV18,TRBJ1-2,CASSPMRGYTF,TGTGCCAGCTCACCCATGCGGGGCTACACCTTC
NA,17,TRBD1,TRBV27,TRBJ1-5,CASSLRDRGYSNQPQHF,TGTGCCAGCAGTTTGAGGGACAGGGGGTATAGCAATCAGCCCCAGCATTTT
NA,13,NA,TRBV27,TRBJ1-6,CASSIRHNSPLHF,TGTGCCAGCAGTATCAGACACAATTCACCCCTCCACTTT
NA,15,TRBD2,TRBV5-1,TRBJ2-7,CASSLSSGSSYEQYF,TGCGCCAGCAGCTTGAGTAGCGGGAGTTCCTACGAGCAGTACTTC
NA,14,NA,TRBV19,TRBJ1-3,CASTPVNSGNTIYF,TGTGCCAGTACCCCGGTGAACTCTGGAAACACCATATATTTT
NA,15,NA,TRBV7-9,TRBJ2-5,CASSFGYGGQETQYF,TGTGCCAGCAGCTTTGGGTACGGGGGACAAGAGACCCAGTACTTC
NA,13,NA,TRBV18,TRBJ2-7,CASSLPTIPTQYF,TGTGCCAGCTCTCTGCCCACTATACCGACGCAGTACTTC
NA,14,NA,TRBV27,TRBJ2-7,CASSSWTVNYEQYF,TGTGCCAGCAGTTCGTGGACAGTAAACTACGAGCAGTACTTC
NA,15,NA,TRBV18,TRBJ1-2,CASSPGGELGYGYTF,TGTGCCAGCTCACCAGGGGGCGAGCTCGGCTATGGCTACACCTTC
NA,15,NA,TRBV21-1,TRBJ2-2,CASTSGRSNTGELFF,TGTGCCAGCACTAGCGGGAGGTCGAACACCGGGGAGCTGTTTTTT
few,13,TRBD1,TRBV6-6,TRBJ1-2,CASRRDRAYGYTF,TGTGCCAGCAGGCGGGACAGGGCTTATGGCTACACCTTC
NA,17,NA,TRBV7-2,TRBJ1-2,CASSSGGGPSRSYGYTF,TGTGCCAGCAGCTCCGGGGGTGGGCCAAGCAGGTCCTATGGCTACACCTTC
NA,15,TRBD2,TRBV7-9,TRBJ2-3,CASSSGTSGADTQYF,TGTGCCAGCAGCTCAGGGACTAGCGGGGCAGATACGCAGTATTTT
NA,16,NA,TRBV5-1,TRBJ2-1,CASSLGGWTYYNEQFF,TGCGCCAGCAGCTTGGGGGGCTGGACGTACTACAATGAGCAGTTCTTC
NA,16,NA,TRBV27,TRBJ2-3,CASSRLGGTAPDTQYF,TGTGCCAGCAGCCGATTGGGCGGGACGGCGCCAGATACGCAGTATTTT
NA,16,TRBD2,TRBV4-2,TRBJ2-1,CASSLRTSGTENEQFF,TGTGCCAGCAGCCTCCGGACTAGCGGGACCGAGAATGAGCAGTTCTTC
NA,14,TRBD1,TRBV5-4,TRBJ1-2,CASRTTGGNYGYTF,TGTGCCAGCAGGACGACAGGGGGTAACTATGGCTACACCTTC
NA,13,TRBD1,TRBV6-5,TRBJ1-1,CASSFQGVGEAFF,TGTGCCAGCAGCTTTCAGGGGGTCGGTGAAGCTTTCTTT
NA,11,NA,TRBV29-1,TRBJ2-4,CSGFGQNIQYF,TGCAGCGGTTTTGGACAGAACATTCAGTACTTC
NA,16,NA,TRBV4-3,TRBJ2-1,CASSQDGGRKYNEQFF,TGCGCCAGCAGCCAAGATGGTGGCCGAAAATACAATGAGCAGTTCTTC
NA,12,NA,TRBV7-8,TRBJ1-2,CASSFGGYGYTF,TGTGCCAGCAGCTTTGGGGGGTATGGCTACACCTTC
few,13,NA,TRBV7-6,TRBJ2-3,CASSPTHTDTQYF,TGTGCCAGCAGTCCCACTCATACAGATACGCAGTATTTT
NA,20,TRBD2,TRBV10-3,TRBJ2-7,CAISESDMRATGTTVFGQYF,TGTGCCATCAGTGAGTCCGATATGAGGGCCACCGGGACTACGGTTTTTGGGCAGTACTTC
NA,12,NA,TRBV7-9,TRBJ1-3,CASSMDRNTIYF,TGTGCCAGCAGCATGGACAGAAACACCATATATTTT
NA,15,NA,TRBV29-1,TRBJ1-2,CSVPSSGVYDYGYTF,TGCAGCGTCCCCTCGTCGGGGGTGTACGACTATGGCTACACCTTC
NA,12,NA,TRBV7-9,TRBJ1-1,CASSLSEVEAFF,TGTGCCAGCAGCTTATCAGAAGTTGAAGCTTTCTTT
NA,16,TRBD1,TRBV28,TRBJ1-5,CASSPGTGGSNQPQHF,TGTGCCAGCAGTCCCGGGACAGGAGGAAGCAATCAGCCCCAGCATTTT
many,15,TRBD1,TRBV7-9,TRBJ1-4,CASSLLGTGDEKLFF,TGTGCCAGCAGCCTCCTCGGGACAGGGGATGAAAAACTGTTTTTT
NA,16,NA,TRBV5-1,TRBJ2-5,CASSLAVSTYQETQYF,TGCGCCAGCAGCTTGGCGGTATCCACTTACCAAGAGACCCAGTACTTC
NA,14,NA,TRBV30,TRBJ1-2,CAWKGAAPIYGYTF,TGTGCCTGGAAGGGAGCGGCCCCAATCTATGGCTACACCTTC
NA,14,TRBD1,TRBV7-9,TRBJ2-1,CASSIRQGNNEQFF,TGTGCCAGCAGCATCCGACAGGGAAACAATGAGCAGTTCTTC
NA,14,NA,TRBV30,TRBJ2-3,CAWSVRLPADTQYF,TGTGCCTGGAGTGTAAGACTACCAGCAGATACGCAGTATTTT
NA,17,TRBD2,TRBV4-1,TRBJ2-1,CASSQVIAGGGYNEQFF,TGCGCCAGCAGCCAAGTAATAGCGGGAGGGGGTTACAATGAGCAGTTCTTC
NA,14,TRBD1,TRBV5-1,TRBJ2-5,CASSPGDRGETQYF,TGCGCCAGCAGCCCGGGGGACAGGGGAGAGACCCAGTACTTC
few,16,NA,TRBV21-1,TRBJ2-7,CASISRHGNRSYEQYF,TGTGCCAGCATCTCCCGCCACGGGAATCGTTCCTACGAGCAGTACTTC
NA,15,NA,TRBV6-8,TRBJ2-2,CASRTTRSENGELFF,TGTGCCAGCAGAACGACGAGGAGTGAGAACGGGGAGCTGTTTTTT
NA,13,NA,TRBV28,TRBJ1-2,CASSLLLSYGYTF,TGTGCCAGCAGTTTGCTTCTCAGCTATGGCTACACCTTC
NA,13,TRBD2,TRBV7-2,TRBJ2-4,CASNRGTSGIQYF,TGTGCCAGCAACAGGGGGACTAGCGGTATTCAGTACTTC
NA,14,NA,TRBV2,TRBJ1-2,CASSQTELGGGYTF,TGTGCCAGCAGTCAAACAGAGCTCGGAGGGGGCTACACCTTC
NA,16,NA,TRBV13,TRBJ2-6,CASSFGSDSGANVLTF,TGTGCCAGCAGCTTTGGCAGCGACTCTGGGGCCAACGTCCTGACTTTC